Sequencing of this TCR beta chain was carried out in a study of CD8 T cells in Susac syndrome. The sequenced target, TCR beta, came from blood CD8+ and CD4+ T cells. CD8+ and CD4+ T cells were negatively isolated; TEMRA cells were FACS-enriched. An input of about 0.5 to 1 ug of RNA was subjected to reverse transcription using random hexamers. An immunoSEQ multiplex PCR amplified TCR beta CDR3 over 54 Vbeta and 13 Jbeta. TCRdb itself ran the immunoSEQ multiplex PCR reads through MiXCR, one entry per CDR3 protein. Of 100,000 or so distinct CDR3 sequences in the sample, 92% were seen once. V shed 5 bases and J shed 8 bases, with 12 bases lying between them. The CDR3 has 12 amino acids. Germline V gene lookup returns CDR1 SEHNR and CDR2 FQNEAQ (reference sequence).

The sample taken for sequencing was CD4+ T cells from PBMCs. The J gene is TRBJ1-1, the V gene TRBV7-9; D remains unclear. The receptor's source is a human donor in good health. The CDR3 region has the DNA TGTGCCAGCAGCCCCACCCGCCAAGAAGCTTTCTTT. Its translation is CASSPTRQEAFF.